The clone carrying this TCR beta chain was observed a few times. Antigen unknown. The sample is drawn from a study of CD8+CD57+ T cells in acquired aplastic anemia. Study-wide findings and caveats: Patients shared under 30 CD8+ CDR3 sequences with controls.

The use of genomic DNA as template underpinned the TCR beta VDJ and CDR3 profiling. TCRdb re-called the reads through MiXCR, storing one row per CDR3 protein. The sample consists of about 190,000 distinct CDR3 sequences, around 66% of them appearing once. Input material: sorted CD4+, CD8+, or CD8+CD57+ T cells (not recorded which) from PBMCs. The source is a human donor with severe aplastic anemia or a healthy control (not recorded which).

The CDR3, as DNA: TGCAGTGCGGGGGGGGCCTATGGCTACACCTTC. Protein product: CSAGGAYGYTF. The V and J genes are TRBV20-1 and TRBJ1-2; a weak D match, TRBD1 (6 bases). Germline V lookup: CDR1 DFQATT, CDR2 SNEGSKA (reference sequence). The CDR3 loop spans 11 amino acids. Trimming stripped 6 bases from V and 4 bases from J, with 9 bases between.